This T cell receptor (beta chain) is drawn from a study of blood T cell repertoires in COVID-19. At the level of the study: Acute-phase and convalescent COVID-19 samples originated in the United States, Italy and Spain. Sources were T cells, B-cell-depleted T cells, or PBMCs; the material itself was cDNA or gDNA.

Original data processing: Estimated nucleated cell counts came from reference gene primer amplification. Sequencing used immunoSEQ multiplex PCR; TCRdb keeps in-frame clones, though not all of them. That table gives V, J and clone size, and the DNA gave D and trimming. The table shows under 130,000 clones, with roughly 80% occurring only once. This CDR3 contains 14 residues. Germline V gene data show CDR1 as KGHSH and CDR2 as LQKENI. V was clipped by 2 bases and J by 5 bases, with 10 bases between them. V usage is TRBV18 and J usage is TRBJ1-5; D is possibly TRBD1 (5 bases). The specimen sequenced was peripheral blood. The origin of this receptor is a man aged 65 to 85 with active or convalescent COVID-19. This chain's CDR3 is CASSPWATDQPQHF. The CDR3 coding sequence is TGTGCCAGCTCACCATGGGCGACAGATCAGCCCCAGCATTTT. The full variable domain, completed using reference TRBV18 and TRBJ1-5, is NAGVMQNPRHLVRRRGQEARLRCSPMKGHSHVYWYRQLPEEGLKFMVYLQKENIIDESGMPKERFSAEFPKEGPSILRIQQVVRGDSAAYFCASSPWATDQPQHFGDGTRLSIL.